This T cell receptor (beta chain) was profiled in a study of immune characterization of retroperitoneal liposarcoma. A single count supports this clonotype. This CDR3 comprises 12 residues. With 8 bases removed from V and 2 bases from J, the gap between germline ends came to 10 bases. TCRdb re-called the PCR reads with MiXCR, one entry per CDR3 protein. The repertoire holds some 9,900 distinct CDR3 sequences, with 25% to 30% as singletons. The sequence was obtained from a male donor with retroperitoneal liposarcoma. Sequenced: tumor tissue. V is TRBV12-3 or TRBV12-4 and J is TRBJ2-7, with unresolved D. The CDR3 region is CASGPTAYEQYF. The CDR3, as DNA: TGTGCCAGCGGTCCGACCGCCTACGAGCAGTACTTC.